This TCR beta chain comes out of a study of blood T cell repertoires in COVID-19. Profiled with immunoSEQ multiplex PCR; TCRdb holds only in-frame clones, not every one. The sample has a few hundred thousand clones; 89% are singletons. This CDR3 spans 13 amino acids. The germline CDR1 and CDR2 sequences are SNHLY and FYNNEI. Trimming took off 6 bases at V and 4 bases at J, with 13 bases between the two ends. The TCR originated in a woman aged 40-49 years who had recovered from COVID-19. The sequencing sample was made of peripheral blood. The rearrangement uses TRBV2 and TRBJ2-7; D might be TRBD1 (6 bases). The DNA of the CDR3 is TGTGCCAGCAGAACCGGGACATCTTACGAGCAGTACTTC. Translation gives CASRTGTSYEQYF.